The TCR beta chain described here comes from a study of CD8+ T cells in alopecia areata. Study-wide context: Twice daily, treated patients received 5 to 10 mg of oral tofacitinib. Study outcomes and limitations: Alopecia totalis/universalis scalp especially showed more expanded CD8+ clones than normal scalp.

Both CD4+ and CD8+ T cells were separated by sorting PBMCs. The CDR3 runs to 13 residues. In germline, CDR1 is GTSNPN, CDR2 SVGIG (reference sequence). V was cut by 4 bases and J by 4 bases, with 13 bases left in between. On this clone itself: Its antigen is unidentified.

Extracted from the samples, RNA was reverse transcribed into cDNA to serve as the sequencing template. Only in-frame clones appear in the TCRdb table, and some are missing; sequencing was by immunoSEQ multiplex PCR. The sample holds some 170,000 clones, 65% to 75% seen once. V is TRBV30 and J is TRBJ1-2; D is possibly TRBD1 (6 bases). This receptor was obtained from a human donor with alopecia areata. The input for sequencing was CD8+ T cells sorted from blood, taken at week 0. The CDR3 bases are TGTGCCTGGACCGAGGACAGTTTCTATGGCTACACCTTC. Amino acids: CAWTEDSFYGYTF.